A single T cell receptor (beta chain) is shown here with its context. This entry comes from a study of blood T cell repertoires in COVID-19. Study-wide background: Acute-phase and convalescent COVID-19 samples originated in the United States, Italy and Spain. Nucleic acid was either cDNA or gDNA, and it came from T cells, B-cell-depleted T cells, or PBMCs.

Trimming stripped 2 bases from V and 4 bases from J, with 8 bases between. The CDR3 totals 13 residues. Germline CDR1 and CDR2: MNHEY and SVGAGI. Original processing methods: The authors estimated nucleated cell counts from reference gene primer amplification. The table came from immunoSEQ multiplex PCR; TCRdb's copy has only in-frame clones and leaves some out. D and trimming were read from the DNA, whereas the V and J calls and clone size are those reported in that table. The sample includes some 89,000 clones, just over 90% seen only once; the top ten take 1.7%. The V and J genes are TRBV6-5 and TRBJ1-2; D not resolved. The sequence was obtained from a man aged 55 to 70 with acute or convalescent COVID-19. The sample comprised peripheral blood. The CDR3 region is CASSYNYGYGYTF. As DNA, the CDR3 is TGTGCCAGCAGTTACAACTACGGCTATGGCTACACCTTC.